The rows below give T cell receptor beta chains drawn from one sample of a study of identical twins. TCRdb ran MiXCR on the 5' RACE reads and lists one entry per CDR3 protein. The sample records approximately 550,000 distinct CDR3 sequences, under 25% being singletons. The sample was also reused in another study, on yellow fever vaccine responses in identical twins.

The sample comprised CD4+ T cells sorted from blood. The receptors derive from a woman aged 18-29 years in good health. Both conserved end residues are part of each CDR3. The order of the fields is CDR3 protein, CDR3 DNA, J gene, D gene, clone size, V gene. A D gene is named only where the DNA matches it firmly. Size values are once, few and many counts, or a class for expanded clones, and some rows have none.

CDR3 protein: CASSLGGDGVSTDTQYF
CDR3 DNA: TGTGCCAGCAGCTTGGGTGGAGACGGGGTGAGCACAGATACGCAGTATTTT
J gene: TRBJ2-3
D gene: NA
clone size: NA
V gene: TRBV13

CDR3 protein: CASSLDGTPKFF
CDR3 DNA: TGTGCCAGCAGTTTAGACGGGACTCCTAAGTTCTTC
J gene: TRBJ2-1
D gene: NA
clone size: NA
V gene: TRBV12-3/TRBV12-4

CDR3 protein: CASSRDRDNEQYF
CDR3 DNA: TGTGCCAGTAGTAGGGACAGGGATAACGAGCAGTACTTC
J gene: TRBJ2-7
D gene: TRBD1
clone size: few
V gene: TRBV19

CDR3 protein: CASKPDRNNSPLHF
CDR3 DNA: TGTGCCAGCAAACCGGACAGAAATAATTCACCCCTCCACTTT
J gene: TRBJ1-6
D gene: NA
clone size: many
V gene: TRBV7-9

CDR3 protein: CASSPGLVLSNEQFF
CDR3 DNA: TGTGCCAGCAGCCCGGGACTAGTTCTTAGCAATGAGCAGTTCTTC
J gene: TRBJ2-1
D gene: TRBD2
clone size: many
V gene: TRBV27

CDR3 protein: CSARRGGSGGGDTQYF
CDR3 DNA: TGCAGTGCTAGAAGGGGAGGCAGCGGGGGGGGTGATACGCAGTATTTT
J gene: TRBJ2-3
D gene: TRBD2
clone size: NA
V gene: TRBV20-1

CDR3 protein: CSVVSPVMGTEAFF
CDR3 DNA: TGCAGCGTTGTAAGTCCGGTCATGGGGACTGAAGCTTTCTTT
J gene: TRBJ1-1
D gene: NA
clone size: few
V gene: TRBV29-1

CDR3 protein: CASSLESGLAGGGDYNEQFF
CDR3 DNA: TGTGCCAGCAGCTTAGAGTCGGGACTAGCGGGAGGGGGAGACTACAATGAGCAGTTCTTC
J gene: TRBJ2-1
D gene: TRBD2
clone size: NA
V gene: TRBV11-2

CDR3 protein: CASITGTSGTGELFF
CDR3 DNA: TGTGCCAGCATTACCGGGACTAGCGGCACCGGGGAGCTGTTTTTT
J gene: TRBJ2-2
D gene: TRBD2
clone size: few
V gene: TRBV2

CDR3 protein: CSASSTTGMNTEAFF
CDR3 DNA: TGCAGTGCTAGTTCCACAACGGGGATGAACACTGAAGCTTTCTTT
J gene: TRBJ1-1
D gene: NA
clone size: many
V gene: TRBV20-1

CDR3 protein: CASSFARGGTYTGELFF
CDR3 DNA: TGTGCCAGCAGTTTTGCCCGTGGCGGAACGTACACCGGGGAGCTGTTTTTT
J gene: TRBJ2-2
D gene: NA
clone size: NA
V gene: TRBV12-3/TRBV12-4

CDR3 protein: CASEFRRGASYNEQFF
CDR3 DNA: TGTGCCAGCGAGTTCCGGCGGGGAGCCTCCTACAATGAGCAGTTCTTC
J gene: TRBJ2-1
D gene: NA
clone size: few
V gene: TRBV27

CDR3 protein: CASSLQGHQETQYF
CDR3 DNA: TGTGCCAGCAGCTTACAGGGACATCAAGAGACCCAGTACTTC
J gene: TRBJ2-5
D gene: NA
clone size: NA
V gene: TRBV7-6

CDR3 protein: CASSQDQHQETQYF
CDR3 DNA: TGTGCCAGCAGCCAAGACCAACACCAAGAGACCCAGTACTTC
J gene: TRBJ2-5
D gene: NA
clone size: few
V gene: TRBV4-2

CDR3 protein: CASSVGREETQYF
CDR3 DNA: TGTGCCAGCAGCGTAGGGCGGGAAGAGACCCAGTACTTC
J gene: TRBJ2-5
D gene: NA
clone size: NA
V gene: TRBV9

CDR3 protein: CASSPWQGGDEQFF
CDR3 DNA: TGTGCCAGCAGCCCGTGGCAGGGAGGGGATGAGCAGTTCTTC
J gene: TRBJ2-1
D gene: TRBD2
clone size: NA
V gene: TRBV9

CDR3 protein: CASSQDRGGQTTNYGYTF
CDR3 DNA: TGCGCCAGCAGCCAAGATCGGGGCGGTCAGACTACTAACTATGGCTACACCTTC
J gene: TRBJ1-2
D gene: NA
clone size: NA
V gene: TRBV4-1

CDR3 protein: CASSVEQGTYNEQFF
CDR3 DNA: TGTGCCAGCTCCGTCGAACAGGGGACCTACAATGAGCAGTTCTTC
J gene: TRBJ2-1
D gene: TRBD1
clone size: few
V gene: TRBV18

CDR3 protein: CASSPGQGTAKNIQYF
CDR3 DNA: TGCGCCAGCAGCCCGGGACAGGGAACAGCCAAAAACATTCAGTACTTC
J gene: TRBJ2-4
D gene: TRBD1
clone size: few
V gene: TRBV4-1

CDR3 protein: CASSTGDLPRELFF
CDR3 DNA: TGCGCCAGCAGCACCGGGGACCTCCCCAGGGAACTGTTTTTT
J gene: TRBJ1-4
D gene: NA
clone size: NA
V gene: TRBV5-1

CDR3 protein: CASSLVKGGWNEQFF
CDR3 DNA: TGCGCCAGCAGCTTGGTAAAGGGGGGCTGGAATGAGCAGTTCTTC
J gene: TRBJ2-1
D gene: NA
clone size: few
V gene: TRBV5-1

CDR3 protein: CSAAMLRPTTDTQYF
CDR3 DNA: TGCAGTGCCGCAATGTTGCGGCCCACAACAGATACGCAGTATTTT
J gene: TRBJ2-3
D gene: NA
clone size: once
V gene: TRBV20-1

CDR3 protein: CASSEAPLDYEQYF
CDR3 DNA: TGTGCCAGCAGTGAAGCTCCCCTGGACTACGAGCAGTACTTC
J gene: TRBJ2-7
D gene: NA
clone size: NA
V gene: TRBV2

CDR3 protein: CASSWGQGNSYEQYF
CDR3 DNA: TGCGCCAGCAGCTGGGGACAGGGAAATTCGTACGAGCAGTACTTC
J gene: TRBJ2-7
D gene: TRBD1
clone size: NA
V gene: TRBV5-1

CDR3 protein: CASSEDKTPYGYTF
CDR3 DNA: TGTGCCAGCAGTGAAGACAAGACCCCCTATGGCTACACCTTC
J gene: TRBJ1-2
D gene: NA
clone size: few
V gene: TRBV2

CDR3 protein: CASAFAGLAGREQYF
CDR3 DNA: TGCGCCAGCGCTTTTGCGGGGCTAGCGGGCAGGGAGCAGTACTTC
J gene: TRBJ2-7
D gene: TRBD2
clone size: NA
V gene: TRBV5-1

CDR3 protein: CAISVSAGGPYEQYF
CDR3 DNA: TGTGCCATCAGTGTGTCAGCGGGAGGACCCTACGAGCAGTACTTC
J gene: TRBJ2-7
D gene: TRBD2
clone size: NA
V gene: TRBV10-3

CDR3 protein: CASKSRGRADNEQFF
CDR3 DNA: TGTGCCAGCAAAAGTCGCGGGAGGGCAGACAATGAGCAGTTCTTC
J gene: TRBJ2-1
D gene: TRBD2
clone size: NA
V gene: TRBV27

CDR3 protein: CASSHMTGAGTEAFF
CDR3 DNA: TGCGCCAGCAGCCACATGACAGGAGCGGGGACTGAAGCTTTCTTT
J gene: TRBJ1-1
D gene: NA
clone size: few
V gene: TRBV4-1

CDR3 protein: CASSLDRGGEKLFF
CDR3 DNA: TGTGCCAGCAGCCTGGACAGGGGCGGCGAAAAACTGTTTTTT
J gene: TRBJ1-4
D gene: TRBD1
clone size: NA
V gene: TRBV3-1

CDR3 protein: CASSWRAGGPGELFF
CDR3 DNA: TGCGCCAGCAGCTGGAGGGCAGGGGGCCCCGGGGAGCTGTTTTTT
J gene: TRBJ2-2
D gene: TRBD1
clone size: few
V gene: TRBV5-1

CDR3 protein: CASSDPDSGANVLTF
CDR3 DNA: TGCGCCAGCAGTGATCCGGACTCTGGGGCCAACGTCCTGACTTTC
J gene: TRBJ2-6
D gene: NA
clone size: NA
V gene: TRBV10-1

CDR3 protein: CAISMDTLNTEAFF
CDR3 DNA: TGTGCCATTTCAATGGACACCCTGAACACTGAAGCTTTCTTT
J gene: TRBJ1-1
D gene: NA
clone size: NA
V gene: TRBV10-3

CDR3 protein: CASSYSVTEAFF
CDR3 DNA: TGTGCCAGCAGTTATTCGGTCACTGAAGCTTTCTTT
J gene: TRBJ1-1
D gene: NA
clone size: few
V gene: TRBV12-3/TRBV12-4